This T cell receptor beta chain is from a study of type 1 regulatory T cells. In the study overall: T-allo10 is a Tr1-enriched, alloantigen-specific CD4 T cell product made in vitro.

Study findings and constraints: Tr1 cells had a more restricted TCR repertoire than non-Tr1 cells.

Remarks on this clonotype: The antigen is undetermined.

MiXCR, applied by TCRdb to the reads, yields one record per CDR3 protein. The data contain some 71,000 distinct CDR3 sequences, roughly 20% of them seen just once; the ten biggest clones take up less than 10%. The germline CDR1 and CDR2 sequences are MDHEN and SYDVKM. The CDR3 totals 13 residues. The germline V and J ends were trimmed by 3 bases and 5 bases, with 10 bases remaining between them. V usage is TRBV28 and J usage is TRBJ2-5; D is ambiguous. The material sequenced was cultured type 1 regulatory T (Tr1) cells, either the whole culture or a sorted fraction (not recorded which). The TCR comes from a human donor in good health. CDR3 DNA: TGTGCCAGCAGTTTTTGGGTGTTGGAGACCCAGTACTTC. Translated: CASSFWVLETQYF.